These 7 T cell receptor beta chains originate from one sample sequenced in a study of cytomegalovirus exposure and HLA in healthy donors. Primers for the PCR totalled 60 Vbeta and 13 Jbeta. Clones were sequenced by immunoSEQ multiplex PCR, and TCRdb holds only the in-frame ones, with some missing. The sample shows some 85,000 clones, under 80% of them seen only once. The sequenced sample was PBMCs. The receptors were sampled from a male donor in good health and CMV-seronegative.

This clone was recorded only once. The chain uses TRBV30 and TRBJ2-7; TRBD2 is a possible D gene (5 bases). From germline, CDR1 is GTSNPN and CDR2 SVGIG (reference sequence). V lost 5 bases and J lost 4, with 15 bases in between. CDR3 length: 13 residues. The CDR3 DNA reads TGTGCCTGGGCAACCGGGGTTTCATACGAGCAGTACTTC. It yields the protein CAWATGVSYEQYF.

This rearrangement joins TRBV11-3 to TRBJ2-1; 14 bases map to TRBD2. V gave up 5 bases and J gave up 6 bases; unmatched junction bases: 6. Germline-derived CDR1 and CDR2 are SGHNT and YENEEA. The CDR3 is 16 residues long. This chain's CDR3 is CASSPGTSGGSNEQFF. Here the CDR3 DNA reads TGTGCCAGCAGCCCCGGGACTAGCGGGGGAAGCAATGAGCAGTTCTTC.

V and J are TRBV30 and TRBJ2-3; D is undetermined. Germline loops: CDR1 GTSNPN, CDR2 SVGIG (reference sequence). Trimming stripped 2 bases from V and 5 bases from J, with 11 bases between. This CDR3 comprises 13 residues. CDR3 nucleotides: TGTGCCTGGAGTCCACAGATCGGAGATACGCAGTATTTT. Protein: CAWSPQIGDTQYF. Full variable domain (rest looked up from reference TRBV30 and TRBJ2-3): SQTIHQWPATLVQPVGSPLSLECTVEGTSNPNLYWYRQAAGRGLQLLFYSVGIGQISSEVPQNLSASRPQDRQFILSSKKLLLSDSGFYLCAWSPQIGDTQYFGPGTRLTVL.

V and J are TRBV27 and TRBJ1-3; D is unclear. Trimming pared 6 bases from V and 2 bases from J, leaving 8 bases between. The CDR3 has 13 residues. CDR1 and CDR2 from the germline V gene are MNHEY and SMNVEV (reference sequence). In DNA, the CDR3 is TGTGCCAGCAGGGCAACAGCTGGAAACACCATATATTTT. Its protein product is CASRATAGNTIYF.

This chain uses TRBV9 with TRBJ2-1, with TRBD2 identical over 11 bases. In germline, CDR1 is SGDLS, CDR2 YYNGEE. The CDR3 is 15 amino acids. V lost 3 bases to trimming and J lost 4 bases; unmatched junction nucleotides: 3. The DNA for the CDR3 is TGTGCCAGCAGCGCCGGGACTAGCGGTTACAATGAGCAGTTCTTC. This encodes CASSAGTSGYNEQFF.

This sequence joins TRBV16 and TRBJ1-1, with D possibly matching TRBD1 (6 bases). Per the germline V gene, CDR1 is KGHSY and CDR2 is FQNENV. The CDR3 covers 14 residues. V was shortened by 2 bases and J by 4 bases, with 11 bases between the two germline ends. The CDR3 protein is CASSQTGSRTEAFF. The CDR3 nucleotides are TGTGCCAGCAGCCAAACAGGGAGTCGCACTGAAGCTTTCTTT.

This clone was seen a handful of times. The V gene is TRBV28, the J gene TRBJ1-1, with D maybe TRBD1 (5 bases). This CDR3 has 16 amino acids. With 5 bases removed from V and 6 bases from J, the gap between germline ends came to 22 bases. CDR1 is MDHEN and CDR2 is SYDVKM in the germline V gene. CDR3 DNA: TGTGCCAGCAGTGCCCTCTCGGGGGACGGGGTGGCTGAAGCTTTCTTT. Residues: CASSALSGDGVAEAFF. The full variable domain, completed using reference TRBV28 and TRBJ1-1, is DVKVTQSSRYLVKRTGEKVFLECVQDMDHENMFWYRQDPGLGLRLIYFSYDVKMKEKGDIPEGYSVSREKKERFSLILESASTNQTSMYLCASSALSGDGVAEAFFGQGTRLTVV.